The 22 T cell receptor beta chains below were found in one sample sequenced in a study of CXCR3-negative and CXCR3-positive naive CD8 T cells. Findings and caveats of the study: The TRB CDR3s that CXCR3-positive naive cells carried were more hydrophobic than those of CXCR3-negative naive cells.

These receptors lack a known antigen. Each TRB cDNA library was prepared by 5' RACE (with UMI labels). From the 5' RACE reads, TCRdb lists one entry per CDR3 protein and no DNA. This sample's table has approximately 98,000 distinct CDR3 sequences. The sequencing input was naive CXCR3+ CD8+ T cells from blood. Sample subset: CD45RO-CCR7+CD27+CD95- naive CD8+ T cells expressing CXCR3 (TNR3+). The receptors originated from a human donor in good health. Some clones in this sample may be carry-over from other donors' samples.

This rearrangement joins TRBV29-1 to TRBJ2-1; the D call of TRBD1 rests on TCRdb alone, since no DNA is present to check it. The germline V gene has CDR1 SQVTM and CDR2 ANQGSEA. CDR3 length equals 16 residues. The CDR3 loop is CRVEDLGQGTNNEQFF.

V usage is TRBV7-9 and J usage is TRBJ2-1; lacking DNA, the TRBD1 call made by TCRdb goes unchecked. This CDR3 region has 15 residues. Germline assignment: CDR1 SEHNR and CDR2 FQNEAQ (reference sequence). The CDR3 protein is CASSLVEGPRGEQFF.

The chain carries TRBV7-9 and TRBJ2-7; the TCRdb D gene call, TRBD1, has no DNA to confirm it. Germline V gene lookup returns CDR1 SEHNR and CDR2 FQNEAQ (reference sequence). The CDR3 sequence is 15 residues long. Here the CDR3 reads CASSPPGERVYEQYF.

The chain links TRBV27 to TRBJ2-1. The CDR3 contains 11 residues. Germline V CDR1 and CDR2: MNHEY, SMNVEV (reference sequence). This CDR3 is CASSAFNEQFF.

The chain is built from TRBV28 and TRBJ2-1; TCRdb's D call of TRBD2 is untestable without DNA. The germline V gene has CDR1 MDHEN and CDR2 SYDVKM. This CDR3 is 15 amino acids long. CDR3 region: CASSEGLAGLNEQFF.

The chain is built from TRBV10-3 and TRBJ2-2; TCRdb's assignment of TRBD1 cannot be checked, as there is no DNA. The germline V gene encodes CDR1 ENHRY and CDR2 SYGVKD. The CDR3 is made up of 16 amino acids. The CDR3 protein is CAISPTGGAGTGELFF.

The chain combines TRBV5-4 with TRBJ2-1; checking the TCRdb D call of TRBD2 is not possible without DNA. CDR1 is SGHNT, CDR2 YYREEE, per germline (reference sequence). CDR3 size: 11 residues. The CDR3 is CASSLGLEQFF.

The J gene is TRBJ1-2, the V gene TRBV14. This CDR3 has 15 amino acids. CDR1 and CDR2 (germline): SGHDN, FVKESK. The CDR3 is CASSQGWQVLYGYTF.

This chain connects TRBV12-5 to TRBJ1-1. The CDR3 covers 15 residues. Germline CDR1 and CDR2: LGHNT and FRNRAP. The CDR3 is CASGLVQQKNTEAFF.

The genes are TRBV12-3 or TRBV12-4 and TRBJ2-7; TCRdb's D call of TRBD1 is untestable without DNA. The CDR3 sequence is 12 residues long. CDR3 amino acids: CASSLPGDEQYF.

This chain joins TRBV5-1 and TRBJ1-5. Germline V CDR1 and CDR2: SGHRS, YFSETQ. CDR3 length: 15 residues. The CDR3 protein is CASSVDWTIDQPQHF.

The J gene is TRBJ2-2, the V gene TRBV4-1. Germline CDR1 and CDR2: MGHRA and YSYEKL. CDR3 length: 14 amino acids. The CDR3 loop reads CASSQGRNTGELFF.

This chain links TRBV11-2 with TRBJ2-2. The CDR3 has 15 residues. Looked up from germline, CDR1 is SGHAT and CDR2 is FQNNGV. The CDR3 loop reads CASRGMAANTGELFF.

V and J are TRBV29-1 and TRBJ1-3; TCRdb's D call of TRBD1 is untestable without DNA. Germline CDR1 is SQVTM and CDR2 is ANQGSEA. CDR3 size: 14 residues. The CDR3 loop reads CSLKTGYSGNTIYF.

This chain uses TRBV7-9 with TRBJ2-1; TCRdb reports TRBD2, a call that lacks DNA to check it against. Germline V CDR1 and CDR2: SEHNR, FQNEAQ (reference sequence). The CDR3 has 23 amino acids. The CDR3 here is CASSPFGGVVGGGATIPNNEQFF.

The chain recombines TRBV5-1 with TRBJ2-7; lacking DNA, the TRBD2 call made by TCRdb goes unchecked. The CDR3 covers 14 residues. Germline V CDR1 and CDR2: SGHRS, YFSETQ. The CDR3 region is CASSLSGGPYEQYF.

The J gene is TRBJ2-7, the V gene TRBV29-1; TCRdb returns TRBD1, unconfirmable since there is no DNA. Germline CDR1 is SQVTM and CDR2 is ANQGSEA. CDR3 length: 12 amino acids. CDR3 protein: CSAPEPNYEQYF.

The genes are TRBV19 and TRBJ2-1; TCRdb returns TRBD2, unconfirmable since there is no DNA. CDR3 length: 14 residues. Germline lookup yields CDR1 LNHDA and CDR2 SQIVND (reference sequence). The CDR3 sequence: CASRAGRGYNEQFF.

This chain links TRBV28 with TRBJ1-6; with no DNA, the TCRdb D assignment of TRBD1 cannot be verified. The germline gives CDR1 MDHEN, CDR2 SYDVKM. CDR3 size: 15 residues. CDR3 sequence reads: CASSFSGVWDSPLHF.

V is TRBV20-1 and J is TRBJ2-1; there is no DNA to check the TCRdb D call of TRBD1. CDR3 length equals 16 residues. Germline V lookup: CDR1 DFQATT, CDR2 SNEGSKA (reference sequence). CDR3: CSARDPGTGEVNEQFF.

V usage is TRBV28 and J usage is TRBJ1-5; TCRdb's assignment of TRBD1 cannot be checked, as there is no DNA. Germline CDR1 reads MDHEN; CDR2 reads SYDVKM. The CDR3 runs 13 residues. The CDR3 protein is CASSFGGNQPQHF.

This rearrangement joins TRBV7-6 to TRBJ1-1; with no DNA, the TCRdb D assignment of TRBD1 cannot be verified. The CDR3 is 13 amino acids. Germline values: CDR1 SGHVS, CDR2 FNYEAQ. The CDR3 loop is CASSLSPGAEAFF.